Given below is one TCR beta chain in context. Its target is not known. Germline CDR1 reads LNHNV; CDR2 reads YYDKDF (reference sequence). V lost 3 bases to trimming and J lost 1 base, with 19 bases between them. The CDR3 is made up of 17 amino acids. Both 60 Vbeta primers and 13 Jbeta primers went into the PCR. Only in-frame clones appear in the TCRdb table, and some are missing; sequencing was by immunoSEQ multiplex PCR. The sample yields more than 95,000 clones, 75% to 80% seen once. The data were taken from a study of cytomegalovirus exposure and HLA in healthy donors. The study's findings and limits: Researchers reported in a later analysis that a missense DCLRE1C variant was tied to TCR beta V- and J-gene trimming.

This sequence originates from a man aged 40-49 years in good health and CMV-seronegative. The V gene is TRBV15, the J gene TRBJ2-7; D perhaps matches TRBD2 (7 bases). Sequenced: PBMCs. The CDR3 coding sequence is TGTGCCACCAGCAGGAAAAGGGGGGGGGCTTTTTCCTACGAGCAGTACTTC. It is translated as CATSRKRGGAFSYEQYF.